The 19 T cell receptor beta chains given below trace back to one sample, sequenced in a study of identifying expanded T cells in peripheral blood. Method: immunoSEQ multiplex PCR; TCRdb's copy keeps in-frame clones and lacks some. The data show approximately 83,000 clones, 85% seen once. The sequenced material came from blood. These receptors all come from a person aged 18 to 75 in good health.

The DNA of the CDR3 is TGTGCCAGCAGCGTAGCTCACTTCTATGGCTACACCTTC. It codes for CASSVAHFYGYTF. The rearrangement links TRBV9 to TRBJ1-2, with D unresolved. The germline V and J ends were trimmed by 0 bases and 4 bases, with 7 bases remaining between them. This CDR3 region has 13 residues. The V gene's germline CDR1 is SGDLS and CDR2 YYNGEE. Full variable domain (rest looked up from reference TRBV9 and TRBJ1-2): DSGVTQTPKHLITATGQRVTLRCSPRSGDLSVYWYQQSLDQGLQFLIQYYNGEERAKGNILERFSAQQFPDLHSELNLSSLELGDSALYFCASSVAHFYGYTFGSGTRLTVV.

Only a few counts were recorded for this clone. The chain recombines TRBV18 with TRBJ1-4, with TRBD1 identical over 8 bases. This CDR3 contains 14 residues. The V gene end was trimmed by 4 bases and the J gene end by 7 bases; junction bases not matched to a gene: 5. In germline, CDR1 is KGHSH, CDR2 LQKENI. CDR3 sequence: CASSQGQGAEKLFF. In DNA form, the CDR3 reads TGTGCCAGCTCACAAGGACAGGGTGCTGAAAAACTGTTTTTT.

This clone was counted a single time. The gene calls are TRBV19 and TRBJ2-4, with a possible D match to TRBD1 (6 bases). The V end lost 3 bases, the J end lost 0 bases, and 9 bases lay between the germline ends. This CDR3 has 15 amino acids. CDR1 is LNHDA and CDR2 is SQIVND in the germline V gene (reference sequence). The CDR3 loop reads CASSMDSIAKNIQYF. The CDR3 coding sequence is TGTGCCAGTAGTATGGACAGTATAGCCAAAAACATTCAGTACTTC.

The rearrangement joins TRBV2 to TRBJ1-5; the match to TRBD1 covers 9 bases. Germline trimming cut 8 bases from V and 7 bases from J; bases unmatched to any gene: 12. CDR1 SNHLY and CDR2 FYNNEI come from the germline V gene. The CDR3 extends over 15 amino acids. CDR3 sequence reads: CASDGQGIAGQPQHF. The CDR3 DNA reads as TGTGCCAGCGATGGACAGGGGATAGCAGGCCAGCCCCAGCATTTT.

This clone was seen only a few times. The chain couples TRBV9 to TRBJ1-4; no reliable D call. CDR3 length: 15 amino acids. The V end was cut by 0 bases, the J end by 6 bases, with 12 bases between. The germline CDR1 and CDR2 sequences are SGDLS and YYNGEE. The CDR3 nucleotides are TGTGCCAGCAGCGTAGAGAAATTGTTCGATGAAAAACTGTTTTTT. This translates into CASSVEKLFDEKLFF.

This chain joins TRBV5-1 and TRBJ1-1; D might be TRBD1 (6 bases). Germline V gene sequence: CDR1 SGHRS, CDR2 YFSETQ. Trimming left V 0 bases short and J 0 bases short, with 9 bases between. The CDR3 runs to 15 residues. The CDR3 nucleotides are TGCGCCAGCAGCTTGGTACAGGGCATGAACACTGAAGCTTTCTTT. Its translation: CASSLVQGMNTEAFF.

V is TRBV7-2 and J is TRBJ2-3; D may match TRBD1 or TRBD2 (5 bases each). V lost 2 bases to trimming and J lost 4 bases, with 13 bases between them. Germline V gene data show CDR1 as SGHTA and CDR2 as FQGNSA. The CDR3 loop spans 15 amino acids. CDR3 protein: CASSLNGANADTQYF. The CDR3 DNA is TGTGCCAGCAGCTTAAACGGGGCGAATGCAGATACGCAGTATTTT.

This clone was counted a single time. This CDR3 reads CASSFSGEGGYTF. For the CDR3, the DNA is TGTGCCAGCAGCTTCTCAGGTGAAGGAGGCTACACCTTC. V and J are TRBV7-2 and TRBJ1-2; unclear D gene. This CDR3 has 13 residues. The germline V gene has CDR1 SGHTA and CDR2 FQGNSA. With 3 bases removed from V and 8 bases from J, the gap between germline ends came to 13 bases.

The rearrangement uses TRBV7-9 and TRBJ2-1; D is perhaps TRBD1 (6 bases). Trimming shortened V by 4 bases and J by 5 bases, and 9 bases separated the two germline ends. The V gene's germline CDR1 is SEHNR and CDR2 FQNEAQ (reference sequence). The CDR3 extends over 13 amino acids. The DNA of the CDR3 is TGTGCCAGCAGCTCCTCAGGGGACAATGAGCAGTTCTTC. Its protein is CASSSSGDNEQFF.

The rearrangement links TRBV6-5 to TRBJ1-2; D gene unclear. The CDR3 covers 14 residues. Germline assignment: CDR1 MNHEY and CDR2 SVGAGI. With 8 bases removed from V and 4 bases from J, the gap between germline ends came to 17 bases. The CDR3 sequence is CASLRLGDLYGYTF. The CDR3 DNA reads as TGTGCCAGCCTACGCCTCGGGGATCTCTATGGCTACACCTTC.

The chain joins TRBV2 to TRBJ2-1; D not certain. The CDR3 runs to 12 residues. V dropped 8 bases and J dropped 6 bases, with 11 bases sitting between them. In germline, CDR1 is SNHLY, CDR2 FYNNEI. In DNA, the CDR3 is TGTGCCAGCGTAGGACGGATCAATGAGCAGTTCTTC. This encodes CASVGRINEQFF.

CDR3 amino acids: CASTGGGWDGYTF. Written as DNA, the CDR3 is TGTGCCAGCACCGGCGGAGGGTGGGATGGCTACACCTTC. The V and J genes are TRBV27 and TRBJ1-2; D gene uncertain. Trimming left V 7 bases short and J 6 bases short, with 15 bases between. The germline CDR1 and CDR2 sequences are MNHEY and SMNVEV (reference sequence). This CDR3 region has 13 residues.

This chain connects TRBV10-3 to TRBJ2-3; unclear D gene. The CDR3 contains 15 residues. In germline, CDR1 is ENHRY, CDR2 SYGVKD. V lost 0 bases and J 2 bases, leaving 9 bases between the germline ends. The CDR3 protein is CAISESAIYTDTQYF. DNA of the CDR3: TGTGCCATCAGTGAGTCGGCAATTTACACAGATACGCAGTATTTT.

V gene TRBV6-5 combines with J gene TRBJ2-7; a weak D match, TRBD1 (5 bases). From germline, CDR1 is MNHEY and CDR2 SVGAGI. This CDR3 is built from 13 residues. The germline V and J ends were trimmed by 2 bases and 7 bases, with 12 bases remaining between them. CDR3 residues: CASSYPPGWEQYF. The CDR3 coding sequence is TGTGCCAGCAGTTACCCCCCAGGGTGGGAGCAGTACTTC.

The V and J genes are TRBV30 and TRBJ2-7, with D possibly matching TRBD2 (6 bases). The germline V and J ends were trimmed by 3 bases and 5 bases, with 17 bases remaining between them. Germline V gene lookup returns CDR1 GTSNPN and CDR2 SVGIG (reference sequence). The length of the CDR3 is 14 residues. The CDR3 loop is CAWSSRGRPNEQYF. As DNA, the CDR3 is TGTGCCTGGAGCTCGCGGGGCAGGCCTAACGAGCAGTACTTC.

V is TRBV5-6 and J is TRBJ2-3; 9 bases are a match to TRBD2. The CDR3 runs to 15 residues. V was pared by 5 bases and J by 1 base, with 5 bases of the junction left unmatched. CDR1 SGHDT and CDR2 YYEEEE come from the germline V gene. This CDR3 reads CASSVAGAGTDTQYF. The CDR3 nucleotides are TGTGCCAGCAGTGTAGCGGGGGCGGGCACAGATACGCAGTATTTT.

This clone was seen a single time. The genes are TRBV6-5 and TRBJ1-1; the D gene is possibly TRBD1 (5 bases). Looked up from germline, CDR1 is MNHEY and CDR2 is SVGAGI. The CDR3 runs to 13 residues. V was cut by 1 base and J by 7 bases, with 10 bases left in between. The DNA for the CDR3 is TGTGCCAGCAGTTACTGGGACGGAGGTGAAGCTTTCTTT. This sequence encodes CASSYWDGGEAFF.

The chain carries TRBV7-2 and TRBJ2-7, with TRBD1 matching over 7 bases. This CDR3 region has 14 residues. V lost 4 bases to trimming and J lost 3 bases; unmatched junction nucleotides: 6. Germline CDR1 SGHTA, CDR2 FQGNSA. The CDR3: CASSWSRDSYEQYF. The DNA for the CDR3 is TGTGCCAGCAGCTGGTCCCGGGACAGCTACGAGCAGTACTTC.

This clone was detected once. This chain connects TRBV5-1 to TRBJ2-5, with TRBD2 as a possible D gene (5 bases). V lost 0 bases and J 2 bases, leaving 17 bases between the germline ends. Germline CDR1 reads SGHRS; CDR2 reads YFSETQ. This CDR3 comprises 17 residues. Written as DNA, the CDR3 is TGCGCCAGCAGCTTGGCCGGGAAAGGCAGGAAACAAGAGACCCAGTACTTC. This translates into CASSLAGKGRKQETQYF.